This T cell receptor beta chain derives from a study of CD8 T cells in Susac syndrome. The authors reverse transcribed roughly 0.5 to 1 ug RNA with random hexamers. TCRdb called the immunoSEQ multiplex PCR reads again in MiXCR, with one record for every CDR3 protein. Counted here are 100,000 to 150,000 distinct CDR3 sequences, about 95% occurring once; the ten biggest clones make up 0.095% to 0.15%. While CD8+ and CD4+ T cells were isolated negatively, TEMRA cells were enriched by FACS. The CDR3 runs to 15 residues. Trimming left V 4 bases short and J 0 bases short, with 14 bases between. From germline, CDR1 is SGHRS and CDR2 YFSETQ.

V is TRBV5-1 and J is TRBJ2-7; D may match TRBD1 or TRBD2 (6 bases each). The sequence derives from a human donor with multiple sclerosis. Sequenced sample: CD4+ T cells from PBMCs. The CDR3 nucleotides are TGCGCCAGCAGCGAGACAGGAGGGAGCTCCTACGAGCAGTACTTC. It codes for CASSETGGSSYEQYF.